This T cell receptor (beta chain) was obtained from a study of blood T cell repertoires in COVID-19. Study-wide context: The United States, Italy and Spain provided the acute and convalescent COVID-19 samples. Sample material is recorded as cDNA or gDNA derived from T cells, B-cell-depleted T cells, or PBMCs.

In the original workflow: Using reference gene primer amplification, nucleated cell counts were estimated. Some clones are missing from TCRdb's copy, which holds only in-frame ones; the method was immunoSEQ multiplex PCR. V, J and clone size reflect that table, while D and trimming were determined from the DNA. The sample consists of a few hundred thousand clones, about 80% of them appearing once. V dropped 3 bases and J dropped 6 bases, with 12 bases sitting between them. Germline V gives CDR1 LGHDT, CDR2 YNNKEL (reference sequence). The CDR3 spans 15 residues. The receptor was isolated from a human donor in a cohort sampled during active COVID-19. V is TRBV3-1 (or the pseudogene TRBV3-2) and J is TRBJ1-6; D may be TRBD1 (5 bases). The sample consisted of peripheral blood. The CDR3: CASSQLQGFNSPLHF. Written as DNA, the CDR3 is TGTGCCAGCAGCCAGCTCCAGGGTTTTAATTCACCCCTCCACTTT.